This passage covers 9 T cell receptor beta chains from one sample sequenced in a study of T cells after yellow fever vaccination. TCRdb reprocessed the 5' RACE reads with MiXCR, giving one entry per CDR3 protein. The data show 70,000 to 80,000 distinct CDR3 sequences, under 9.5% seen once. The sample here was CD8+ T cells sorted from PBMCs, taken more than 8 days after the first yellow fever vaccination. Every receptor here comes from a man between 18 and 29 years old who received the YFV17D yellow fever vaccine.

The rearrangement joins TRBV5-6 to TRBJ2-3; D is tentatively TRBD1 or TRBD2 (7 bases each). V shed 0 bases and J shed 4 bases, with 12 bases lying between them. The CDR3 has 15 residues. Per the germline V gene, CDR1 is SGHDT and CDR2 is YYEEEE. The DNA of the CDR3 is TGTGCCAGCAGCTTGGTGACAGGGAGGGCAGATACGCAGTATTTT. Translated: CASSLVTGRADTQYF.

This clonotype was seen many times. The chain recombines TRBV7-9 with TRBJ1-1, with D tentatively TRBD1 (6 bases). Germline V CDR1 and CDR2: SEHNR, FQNEAQ (reference sequence). The V and J ends lost 8 bases and 6 bases respectively, with 16 bases between them. CDR3 length: 13 residues. Here the CDR3 reads CASVNRAFPEAFF. The CDR3, as DNA: TGTGCCAGCGTTAACAGGGCCTTTCCTGAAGCTTTCTTT. Using reference TRBV7-9 and TRBJ1-1 for the parts outside the CDR3, the full variable domain is DTGVSQNPRHKITKRGQNVTFRCDPISEHNRLYWYRQTLGQGPEFLTYFQNEAQLEKSRLLSDRFSAERPKGSFSTLEIQRTEQGDSAMYLCASVNRAFPEAFFGQGTRLTVV.

The table lists this clonotype with many counts. The rearrangement links TRBV13 to TRBJ1-1; D gene uncertain. The CDR3 sequence is 14 residues long. V was trimmed by 3 bases and J by 5 bases, leaving 13 bases between them. Germline V gives CDR1 PRHDT, CDR2 FYEKMQ (reference sequence). CDR3 in amino acids: CASSFSIGGTEAFF. The CDR3 DNA sequence: TGTGCCAGCAGCTTTTCGATCGGAGGGACTGAAGCTTTCTTT.

There are many counts of this clonotype. The chain recombines TRBV29-1 with TRBJ2-1; D remains ambiguous. There are 13 residues in the CDR3. Per the germline V gene, CDR1 is SQVTM and CDR2 is ANQGSEA. The CDR3 loop reads CSSNGFTYNEQFF. The CDR3, as DNA: TGCAGTTCTAACGGTTTCACCTACAATGAGCAGTTCTTC.

This clonotype was seen a few times. This CDR3 is CASSLEETVNQPQHF. The CDR3 nucleotides are TGTGCCAGCAGCTTAGAAGAGACAGTCAATCAGCCCCAGCATTTT. The chain carries TRBV7-9 and TRBJ1-5, with D possibly matching TRBD1 (5 bases). Germline V gene sequence: CDR1 SEHNR, CDR2 FQNEAQ (reference sequence). V was pared by 1 base and J by 3 bases, with 10 bases between. This CDR3 is 15 amino acids long.

This clonotype was observed at least ten times. The V and J genes are TRBV12-3 or TRBV12-4 and TRBJ2-1; unclear D gene. The V end was cut by 8 bases, the J end by 16 bases, with 18 bases between. This CDR3 spans 11 amino acids. The CDR3 reads CASDSGRRKFF. The CDR3 region has the DNA TGTGCCAGCGATTCCGGACGGAGAAAATTCTTC.

This sequence joins TRBV15 and TRBJ2-5; D perhaps matches TRBD1 (5 bases). Trimming took off 3 bases at V and 5 bases at J, with 7 bases between the two ends. The germline CDR1 and CDR2 sequences are LNHNV and YYDKDF (reference sequence). The CDR3 runs to 12 residues. The CDR3, as DNA: TGTGCCACCAGCAGGGCAGGGGAGACCCAGTACTTC. It specifies CATSRAGETQYF. The whole variable domain, filled in from reference TRBV15 and TRBJ2-5, reads DAMVIQNPRYQVTQFGKPVTLSCSQTLNHNVMYWYQQKSSQAPKLLFHYYDKDFNNEADTPDNFQSRRPNTSFCFLDIRSPGLGDTAMYLCATSRAGETQYFGPGTRLLVL.

This clonotype was counted ten times or more. The rearrangement joins TRBV25-1 to TRBJ1-2; 10 bases agree with TRBD1. The ends lost 5 bases at V and 7 bases at J; junction bases unmatched: 16. CDR1 and CDR2 (germline): MGHDK, SYGVNS. This CDR3 spans 17 amino acids. This chain's CDR3 is CASSRPGTGAGSGGYTF. DNA of the CDR3: TGTGCCAGCAGTCGCCCCGGGACAGGGGCCGGGTCTGGTGGCTACACCTTC.

Regarding this clonotype: A much larger clone lies a single base off, so this may be a read error. V and J are TRBV3-1 and TRBJ2-2; a possible D gene is TRBD1 (6 bases). V was trimmed by 6 bases and J by 10 bases, leaving 21 bases between them. The CDR3 covers 15 residues. CDR1 is LGHDT and CDR2 is YNNKEL in the germline V gene (reference sequence). CDR3 region: CASSPRTDGSVELFF. In nucleotides, the CDR3 is TGTGCCAGCAGTCCCCGGACAGATGGGTCCGTGGAGCTGTTTTTT. The full variable domain, completed using reference TRBV3-1 and TRBJ2-2, is DTAVSQTPKYLVTQMGNDKSIKCEQNLGHDTMYWYKQDSKKFLKIMFSYNNKELIINETVPNRFSPKSPDKAHLNLHINSLELGDSAVYFCASSPRTDGSVELFFGEGSRLTVL.